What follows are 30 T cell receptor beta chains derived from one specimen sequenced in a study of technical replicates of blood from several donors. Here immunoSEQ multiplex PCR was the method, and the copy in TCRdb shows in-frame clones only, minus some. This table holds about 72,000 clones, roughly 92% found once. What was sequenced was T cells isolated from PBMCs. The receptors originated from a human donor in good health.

The CDR3 loop is CASRSTGSSNGYTF. CDR3 nucleotide sequence: TGTGCCAGCAGGTCGACAGGTAGTTCCAATGGCTACACCTTC. This chain uses TRBV6-1 with TRBJ1-2; weak D call: TRBD1 (6 bases). Trimming removed 6 bases from V and 6 bases from J, with 17 bases in between. The CDR3 spans 14 residues. Germline V CDR1 and CDR2: MNHNS, SASEGT.

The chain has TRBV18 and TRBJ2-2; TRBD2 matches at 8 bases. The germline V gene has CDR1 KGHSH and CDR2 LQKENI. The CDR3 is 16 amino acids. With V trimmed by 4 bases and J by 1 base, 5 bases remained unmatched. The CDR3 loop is CASSLVSGRNTGELFF. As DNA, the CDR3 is TGTGCCAGCTCACTAGTAAGCGGGAGGAACACCGGGGAGCTGTTTTTT.

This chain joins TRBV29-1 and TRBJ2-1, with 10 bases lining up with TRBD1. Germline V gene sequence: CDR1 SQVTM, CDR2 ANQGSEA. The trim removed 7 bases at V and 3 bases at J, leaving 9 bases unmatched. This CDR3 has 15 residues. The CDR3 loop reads CSAPLGTGVYNEQFF. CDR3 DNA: TGCAGCGCCCCCTTGGGGACAGGGGTCTACAATGAGCAGTTCTTC.

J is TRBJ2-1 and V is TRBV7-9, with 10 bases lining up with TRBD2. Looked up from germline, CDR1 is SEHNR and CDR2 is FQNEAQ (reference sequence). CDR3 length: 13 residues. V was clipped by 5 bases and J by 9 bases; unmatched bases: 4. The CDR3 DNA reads TGTGCCAGCAGCCTCAGGACTAGCGGTGAGCAGTTCTTC. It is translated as CASSLRTSGEQFF.

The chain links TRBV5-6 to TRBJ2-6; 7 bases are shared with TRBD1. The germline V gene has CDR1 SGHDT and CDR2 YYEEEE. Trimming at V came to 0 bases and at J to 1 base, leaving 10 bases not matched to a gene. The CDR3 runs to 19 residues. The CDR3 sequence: CASSLALRGRTSGANVLTF. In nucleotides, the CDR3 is TGTGCCAGCAGCTTGGCATTAAGGGGGCGCACATCTGGGGCCAACGTCCTGACTTTC.

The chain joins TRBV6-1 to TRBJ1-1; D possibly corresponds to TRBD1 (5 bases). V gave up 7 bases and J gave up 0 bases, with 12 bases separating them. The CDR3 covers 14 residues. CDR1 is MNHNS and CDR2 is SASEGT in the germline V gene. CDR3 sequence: CASTSGLMNTEAFF. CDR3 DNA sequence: TGTGCCAGCACTTCGGGACTGATGAACACTGAAGCTTTCTTT.

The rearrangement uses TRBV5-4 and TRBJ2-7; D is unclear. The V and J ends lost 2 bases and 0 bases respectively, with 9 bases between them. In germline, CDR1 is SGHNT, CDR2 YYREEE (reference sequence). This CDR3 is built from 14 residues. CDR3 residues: CASSFTVSSYEQYF. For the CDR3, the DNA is TGTGCCAGCAGCTTTACGGTTAGCTCCTACGAGCAGTACTTC.

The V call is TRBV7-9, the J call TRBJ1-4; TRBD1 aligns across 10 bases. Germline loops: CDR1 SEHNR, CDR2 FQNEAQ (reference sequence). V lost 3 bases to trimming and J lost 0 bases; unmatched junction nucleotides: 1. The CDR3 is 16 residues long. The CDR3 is CASSFGQGATNEKLFF. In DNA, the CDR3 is TGTGCCAGCAGCTTTGGACAGGGGGCAACTAATGAAAAACTGTTTTTT.

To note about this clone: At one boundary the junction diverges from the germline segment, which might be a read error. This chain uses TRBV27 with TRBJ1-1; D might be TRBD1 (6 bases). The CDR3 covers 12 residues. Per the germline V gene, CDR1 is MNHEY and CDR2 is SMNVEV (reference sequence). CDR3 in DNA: TGTGCCAGCGGTTTGGGGGCGCGTGAAGCTTTCTTT. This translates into CASGLGAREAFF.

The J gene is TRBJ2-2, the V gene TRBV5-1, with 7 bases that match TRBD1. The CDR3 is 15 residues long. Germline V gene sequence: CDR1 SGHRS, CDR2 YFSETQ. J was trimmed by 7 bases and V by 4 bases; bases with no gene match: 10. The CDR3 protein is CASSIRTGDNGELFF. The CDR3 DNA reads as TGCGCCAGCAGCATACGAACAGGGGACAACGGGGAGCTGTTTTTT.

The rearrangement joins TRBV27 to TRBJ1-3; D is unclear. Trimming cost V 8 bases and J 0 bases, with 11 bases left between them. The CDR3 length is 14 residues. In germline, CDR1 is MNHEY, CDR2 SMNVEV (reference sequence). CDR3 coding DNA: TGTGCCAGCGGACTCAAGGGCTCTGGAAACACCATATATTTT. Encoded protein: CASGLKGSGNTIYF.

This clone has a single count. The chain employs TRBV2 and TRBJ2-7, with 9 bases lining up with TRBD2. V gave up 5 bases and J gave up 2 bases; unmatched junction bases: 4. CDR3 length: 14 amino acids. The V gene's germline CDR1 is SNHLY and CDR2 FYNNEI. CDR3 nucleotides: TGTGCCAGCAGTCCCAGCGGGGGGCCCTACGAGCAGTACTTC. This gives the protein CASSPSGGPYEQYF.

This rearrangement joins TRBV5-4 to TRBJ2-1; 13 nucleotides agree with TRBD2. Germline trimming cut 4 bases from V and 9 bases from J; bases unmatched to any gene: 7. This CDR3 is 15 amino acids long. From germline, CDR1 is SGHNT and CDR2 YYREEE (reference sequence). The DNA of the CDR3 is TGTGCCAGCAGCGCGGGACTAGCGGGAAGAGTTGAGCAGTTCTTC. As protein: CASSAGLAGRVEQFF.

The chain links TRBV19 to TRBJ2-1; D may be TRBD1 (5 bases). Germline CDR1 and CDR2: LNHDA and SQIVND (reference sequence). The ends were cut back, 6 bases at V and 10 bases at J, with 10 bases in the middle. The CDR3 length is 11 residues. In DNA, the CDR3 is TGTGCCAGTAGCCTCCGACAGGAGCAGTTCTTC. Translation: CASSLRQEQFF.

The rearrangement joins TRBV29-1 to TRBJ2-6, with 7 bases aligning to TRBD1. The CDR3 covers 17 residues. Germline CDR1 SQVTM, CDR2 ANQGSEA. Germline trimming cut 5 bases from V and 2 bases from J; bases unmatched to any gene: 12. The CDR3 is CSVSDRAYSTGANVLTF. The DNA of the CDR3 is TGCAGCGTTTCAGACAGGGCCTATTCCACTGGGGCCAACGTCCTGACTTTC.

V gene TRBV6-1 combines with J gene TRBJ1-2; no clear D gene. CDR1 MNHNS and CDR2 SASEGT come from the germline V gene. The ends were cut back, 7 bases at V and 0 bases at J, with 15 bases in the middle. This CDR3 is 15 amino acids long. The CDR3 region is CASIPRSLTNYGYTF. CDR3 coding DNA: TGTGCCAGCATTCCTCGGTCCCTTACTAACTATGGCTACACCTTC.

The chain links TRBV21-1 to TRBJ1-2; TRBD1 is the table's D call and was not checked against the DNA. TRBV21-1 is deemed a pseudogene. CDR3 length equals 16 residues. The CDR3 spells CASSKALGQGHYGYTF. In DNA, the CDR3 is TGTGCCAGCAGCAAAGCGCTGGGACAGGGTCACTATGGCTACACCTTC.

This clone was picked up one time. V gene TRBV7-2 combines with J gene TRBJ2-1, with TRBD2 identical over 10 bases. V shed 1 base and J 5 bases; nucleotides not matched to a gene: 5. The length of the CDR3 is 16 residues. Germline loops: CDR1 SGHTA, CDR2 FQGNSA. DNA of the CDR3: TGTGCCAGCAGCTTAGTGAGCGGGAGGGCGGACAATGAGCAGTTCTTC. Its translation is CASSLVSGRADNEQFF.

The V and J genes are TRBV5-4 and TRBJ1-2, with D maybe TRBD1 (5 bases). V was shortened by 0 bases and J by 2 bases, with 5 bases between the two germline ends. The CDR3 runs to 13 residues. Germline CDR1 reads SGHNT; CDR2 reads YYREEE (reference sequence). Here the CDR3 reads CASSLAGNYGYTF. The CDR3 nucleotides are TGTGCCAGCAGCTTGGCAGGGAACTATGGCTACACCTTC.

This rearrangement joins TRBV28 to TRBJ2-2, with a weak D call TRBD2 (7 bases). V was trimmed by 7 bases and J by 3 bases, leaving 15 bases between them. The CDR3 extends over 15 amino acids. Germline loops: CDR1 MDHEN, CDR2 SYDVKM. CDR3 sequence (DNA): TGTGCCAGCATGGGGGGGGCGCAGGACACCGGGGAGCTGTTTTTT. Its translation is CASMGGAQDTGELFF.

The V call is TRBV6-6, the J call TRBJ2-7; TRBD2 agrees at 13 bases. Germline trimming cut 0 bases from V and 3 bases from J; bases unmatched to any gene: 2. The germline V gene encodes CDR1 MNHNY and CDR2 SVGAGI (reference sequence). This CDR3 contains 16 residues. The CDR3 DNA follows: TGTGCCAGCAGTTACTCGAGGACTAGCGGGAGCTACGAGCAGTACTTC. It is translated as CASSYSRTSGSYEQYF.

CDR3 residues: CASSTGVSGYNEQFF. DNA for the CDR3: TGTGCCAGCAGCACAGGGGTTAGCGGATACAATGAGCAGTTCTTC. The chain joins TRBV7-3 to TRBJ2-1, with D maybe TRBD1 (7 bases). Trimming stripped 5 bases from V and 4 bases from J, with 15 bases between. The CDR3 is made up of 15 amino acids. In germline, CDR1 is SGHTA, CDR2 FQGTGA.

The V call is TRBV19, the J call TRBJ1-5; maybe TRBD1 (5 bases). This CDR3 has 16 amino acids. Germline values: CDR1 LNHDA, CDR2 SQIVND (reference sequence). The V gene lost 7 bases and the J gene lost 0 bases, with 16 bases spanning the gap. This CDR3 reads CASNRGTPNSNQPQHF. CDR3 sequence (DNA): TGTGCCAGTAACCGCGGGACTCCTAATAGCAATCAGCCCCAGCATTTT.

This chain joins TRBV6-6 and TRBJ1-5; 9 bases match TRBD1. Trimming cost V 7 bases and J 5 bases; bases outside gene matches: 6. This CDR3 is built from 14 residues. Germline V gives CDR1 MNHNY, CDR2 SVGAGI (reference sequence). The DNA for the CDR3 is TGTGCCAGCACCGGGGACAGGGAAGATCAGCCCCAGCATTTT. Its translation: CASTGDREDQPQHF.

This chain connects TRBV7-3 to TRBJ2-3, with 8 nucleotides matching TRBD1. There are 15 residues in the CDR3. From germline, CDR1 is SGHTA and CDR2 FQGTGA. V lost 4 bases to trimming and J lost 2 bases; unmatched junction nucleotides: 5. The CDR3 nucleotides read TGTGCCAGCAGCTGGACAGGGCAGTCCACAGATACGCAGTATTTT. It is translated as CASSWTGQSTDTQYF.

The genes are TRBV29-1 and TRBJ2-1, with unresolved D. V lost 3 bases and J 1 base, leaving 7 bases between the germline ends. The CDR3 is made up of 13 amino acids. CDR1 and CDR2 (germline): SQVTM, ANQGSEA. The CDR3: CSVETRSYNEQFF. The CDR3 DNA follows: TGCAGCGTTGAGACTCGTTCCTACAATGAGCAGTTCTTC.

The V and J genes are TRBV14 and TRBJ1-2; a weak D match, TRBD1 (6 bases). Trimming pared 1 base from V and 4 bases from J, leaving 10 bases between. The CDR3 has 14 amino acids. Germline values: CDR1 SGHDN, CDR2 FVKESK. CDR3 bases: TGTGCCAGCAGCCAAGCGGACAGCTCCTATGGCTACACCTTC. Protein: CASSQADSSYGYTF.

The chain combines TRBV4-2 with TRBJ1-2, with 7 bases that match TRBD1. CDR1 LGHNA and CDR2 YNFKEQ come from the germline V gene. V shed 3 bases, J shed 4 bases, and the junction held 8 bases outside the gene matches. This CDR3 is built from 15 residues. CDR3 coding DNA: TGTGCCAGCAGCCAGGGCGGACAGGCCATCTATGGCTACACCTTC. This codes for CASSQGGQAIYGYTF.

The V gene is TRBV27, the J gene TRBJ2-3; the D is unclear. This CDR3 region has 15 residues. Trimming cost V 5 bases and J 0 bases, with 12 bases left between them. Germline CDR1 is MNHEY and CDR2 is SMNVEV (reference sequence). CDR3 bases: TGTGCCAGCAGTCTTATAAAAACTAGCACAGATACGCAGTATTTT. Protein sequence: CASSLIKTSTDTQYF.

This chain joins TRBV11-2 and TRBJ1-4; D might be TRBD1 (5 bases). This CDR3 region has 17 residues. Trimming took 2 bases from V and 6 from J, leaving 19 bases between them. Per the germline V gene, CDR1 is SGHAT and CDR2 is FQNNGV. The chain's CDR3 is CASSLIRGSREDEKLFF. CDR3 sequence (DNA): TGTGCCAGCAGCTTAATACGTGGGAGCAGGGAGGATGAAAAACTGTTTTTT.